Listed below are T cell receptor beta chains from one sample, sequenced in a study of T cells in Graves' hyperthyroidism and ophthalmopathy. TCRdb re-called the multiplex PCR reads with MiXCR, one entry per CDR3 protein. The profile shows roughly 290,000 distinct CDR3 sequences, 10% to 15% of them singletons. The sample comprised blood. Source of these receptors: a woman between 25 and 40 years old with Graves' hyperthyroidism that later progressed to Graves' ophthalmopathy. The CDR3 runs from the conserved cysteine through the conserved F or W. Each record gives: D gene, V gene, CDR3 length, J gene, clone size, CDR3 DNA, CDR3 protein. A D gene is named only where the DNA matches it firmly. Clone size appears in some rows only: once, few, many, or a class for an expanded clone.

-	TRBV5-1	16	TRBJ2-3	-	TGCGCCAGCAGCTTCACGGATCTCCTAGTCGGGGATACGCAGTATTTT	CASSFTDLLVGDTQYF
-	TRBV29-1	14	TRBJ2-3	many	TGCAGCGTAGCTACAGGGCGGACCACAGATACGCAGTATTTT	CSVATGRTTDTQYF
TRBD2	TRBV28	17	TRBJ2-3	many	TGTGCCAGCAGTTGGGTTATAAGCGGGAGTGGAGCAGATACGCAGTATTTT	CASSWVISGSGADTQYF
TRBD2	TRBV7-9	18	TRBJ2-2	many	TGTGCCAGCACCCGACTCGGGAGCGGGAGGGGTCCGCCCGGGGAGCTGTTTTTT	CASTRLGSGRGPPGELFF
-	TRBV7-3	20	TRBJ2-3	many	TGTGCCAGCAGCTTAGGTAGGGGGCGGTCTAGCGGGCGAGGCACAGATACGCAGTATTTT	CASSLGRGRSSGRGTDTQYF
-	TRBV6-6	16	TRBJ1-5	-	TGTGCCAGCAGTTACTCGAGTACGGGGAATGGTCAGCCCCAGCATTTT	CASSYSSTGNGQPQHF
-	TRBV15	13	TRBJ2-7	many	TGTGCCACCAGCAGAGACGGGAGCGGAGAGCAGTACTTC	CATSRDGSGEQYF
-	TRBV30	15	TRBJ2-6	-	TGTGCCTGGAGGGGGCTTGCCTCTGGGGCCAACGTCCTGACTTTC	CAWRGLASGANVLTF
-	TRBV9	14	TRBJ2-1	few	TGTGCCAGCAGCGAAGGTGGGGTCTCCAATGAGCAGTTCTTC	CASSEGGVSNEQFF
TRBD2	TRBV18	14	TRBJ2-7	many	TGTGCCAGCTCACCTAGCGGGTGGTCCTACGAGCAGTACTTC	CASSPSGWSYEQYF
-	TRBV5-4	14	TRBJ2-5	many	TGTGCCAGCAGCTTGGAGGGGTCGGGGAGGACCCAGTACTTC	CASSLEGSGRTQYF
-	TRBV5-4	17	TRBJ1-2	-	TGTGCCAGCAGCCAGGAGGGACGCATCGATCCTAACTATGGCTACACCTTC	CASSQEGRIDPNYGYTF
TRBD1	TRBV20-1	16	TRBJ1-5	few	TGCAGTGCTCAGACCCCGGGACAGGGGGCGCAGGAGCCCCAGCATTTT	CSAQTPGQGAQEPQHF
TRBD1	TRBV5-1	14	TRBJ1-1	-	TGCGCCAGCCTACCCGGGACAGCGAACACTGAAGCTTTCTTT	CASLPGTANTEAFF
-	TRBV19	15	TRBJ2-6	-	TGTGCCAGTAGTGTTACAGGGCCCGGGGCCAACGTCCTGACTTTC	CASSVTGPGANVLTF
-	TRBV20-1	15	TRBJ1-1	many	TGCAGTGCTAGAGGGGCGGGGGGGGTGAACACTGAAGCTTTCTTT	CSARGAGGVNTEAFF
TRBD2	TRBV3-1	14	TRBJ2-1	many	TGTGCCAGCACCCAATGGCGGGAGGGCCGGGAGCAGTTCTTC	CASTQWREGREQFF
TRBD1	TRBV3-1	19	TRBJ1-5	many	TGTGCCAGCAGCCAACTGGTTTCCGGGCAGGGGGTAAGTAGTCAGCCCCAGCATTTT	CASSQLVSGQGVSSQPQHF
-	TRBV6-1	15	TRBJ2-7	many	TGTGCCAGCAGCGGGTCGCTGATGGTCTCCTACGAGCAGTACTTC	CASSGSLMVSYEQYF
-	TRBV28	22	TRBJ1-5	-	TGTGCCAGCAGTTTTACCCCGGGTTCGGGCGGGGCCGCCGAATATAGCAATCAGCCCCAGCATTTT	CASSFTPGSGGAAEYSNQPQHF
-	TRBV19	16	TRBJ1-5	few	TGTGCCAGTAGTTTGACCGGGAGCCTCGGCAATCAGCCCCAGCATTTT	CASSLTGSLGNQPQHF
TRBD2	TRBV5-6	17	TRBJ2-1	-	TGTGCCAGCAGCCCTATAAAACTAGCGGGACCTTACAATGAGCAGTTCTTC	CASSPIKLAGPYNEQFF
TRBD2	TRBV20-1	15	TRBJ2-7	many	TGCAGTGCTAGCGGCGGGGGGGACGATACCTACGAGCAGTACTTC	CSASGGGDDTYEQYF
TRBD2	TRBV4-2	12	TRBJ2-1	-	TGTGCCAGCAGCCAACGGGGGGATGAGCAGTTCTTC	CASSQRGDEQFF
-	TRBV14	14	TRBJ2-2	-	TGTGCCAGCAGCCAATCCAGCAACACCGGGGAGCTGTTTTTT	CASSQSSNTGELFF
TRBD2	TRBV7-2	15	TRBJ2-3	-	TGTGCCACCCAAAGCGGGGGGGTTCGCACAGATACGCAGTATTTT	CATQSGGVRTDTQYF
TRBD2	TRBV20-1	13	TRBJ2-1	many	TGCAGTGCTAGAGGGACTAGTGAGATTGAGCAGTTCTTC	CSARGTSEIEQFF
-	TRBV28	17	TRBJ1-2	many	TGTGCCAGCAGTTTGAGTCCCCCAGGACAGACAAGGCATGGCTACACCTTC	CASSLSPPGQTRHGYTF
TRBD1	TRBV12-3/TRBV12-4	15	TRBJ1-1	many	TGTGCCAGCAGTACTCTGACAGGGACGAACACTGAAGCTTTCTTT	CASSTLTGTNTEAFF
TRBD2	TRBV20-1	18	TRBJ2-7	few	TGCAGTGCTAGGGATGACGGCACGCTAGCGGGAGGGCCTGCCGAGCAGTACTTC	CSARDDGTLAGGPAEQYF
-	TRBV20-1	16	TRBJ2-3	many	TGCAGTGCTCAATTACTAGAAACGGGAGATGCAGATACGCAGTATTTT	CSAQLLETGDADTQYF
-	TRBV12-3/TRBV12-4	12	TRBJ1-2	many	TGTGCCAGCAGTTCGTCGAGGGGCGGCTACACCTTC	CASSSSRGGYTF
-	TRBV19	13	TRBJ1-2	few	TGTGCCAGTAGTTACACGACTAACTATGGCTACACCTTC	CASSYTTNYGYTF
TRBD2	TRBV12-3/TRBV12-4	16	TRBJ2-3	-	TGTGCCAGCAGTTCACGGACTAGCGGGAGAGCAGATACGCAGTATTTT	CASSSRTSGRADTQYF
-	TRBV6-2/TRBV6-3	15	TRBJ2-2	many	TGTGCCAGCAGCCTCAGAGCCTTAACCACCGGGGAGCTGTTTTTT	CASSLRALTTGELFF
TRBD2	TRBV3-1	17	TRBJ2-5	-	TGTGCCAGCAGCCAAATGGAACTAGCGGATATCCAAGAGACCCAGTACTTC	CASSQMELADIQETQYF
-	TRBV4-1	16	TRBJ1-1	many	TGCGCCAGCAGCCAAGATCAACCCCTGATGAACACTGAAGCTTTCTTT	CASSQDQPLMNTEAFF
TRBD1	TRBV30	16	TRBJ1-1	-	TGTGCCTGGAGTAGACCGGGACAGGGGGCCCGGACTGAAGCTTTCTTT	CAWSRPGQGARTEAFF
TRBD2	TRBV9	15	TRBJ2-7	many	TGTGCCAGCAGCGTAGGGGCTCTAGCGGGAGACGAGCAGTACTTC	CASSVGALAGDEQYF
-	TRBV29-1	12	TRBJ2-3	many	TGCAGCGTTGAATTGGGGGTAGATACGCAGTATTTT	CSVELGVDTQYF
TRBD2	TRBV7-2	14	TRBJ2-1	-	TGTGCCAGCCTTCTAGCGGGGGGCTATAGTGAGCAGTTCTTC	CASLLAGGYSEQFF
TRBD2	TRBV6-1	16	TRBJ2-7	many	TGTGCCAGCAGTCATAAAACCGGGACTAGCGGCGGCGAGCAGTACTTC	CASSHKTGTSGGEQYF
-	TRBV28	14	TRBJ2-5	many	TGTGCCAGCAGCCCGCCCAGGGCGAGGGAGACCCAGTACTTC	CASSPPRARETQYF
-	TRBV6-1	16	TRBJ1-1	many	TGTGCCAGCAGTTTCGGGTATAGGACAGCGAACACTGAAGCTTTCTTT	CASSFGYRTANTEAFF
-	TRBV7-2	17	TRBJ1-5	many	TGTGCCAGCAGCTTAGTGGGCGGGGGTCAGAGCAATCAGCCCCAGCATTTT	CASSLVGGGQSNQPQHF